The rows below give T cell receptor beta chains drawn from one sample of a study of blood T cells in healthy people across ages. TCRdb reprocessed the 5' RACE reads with MiXCR, giving one entry per CDR3 protein. The sample records around 1.5 million distinct CDR3 sequences, 42% being singletons. Source material: blood. Receptors originate from a woman between 18 and 30 years old in good health. CDR3s include the opening cysteine and the closing phenylalanine or tryptophan. Each record gives: V gene, D gene, J gene, clone size, CDR3 protein, CDR3 DNA. The D gene is left open where the match is weak. Where a row states a size, it is once, few, many or the class of an expanded clone; other rows omit it.

>TRBV7-9|NA|TRBJ2-4|NA
CVSSPRDPNIQYF
TGTGTCAGCAGCCCGCGGGACCCAAACATTCAGTACTTC
>TRBV25-1|NA|TRBJ1-2|few
CASSGPGLNYGYTF
TGTGCCAGCAGTGGTCCCGGGCTAAACTATGGCTACACCTTC
>TRBV20-1|NA|TRBJ1-5|NA
CSARSLRGGSQPQHF
TGCAGTGCTAGATCGCTCCGGGGGGGCAGTCAGCCCCAGCATTTT
>TRBV28|NA|TRBJ2-2|NA
CASSTPRGTGELFF
TGTGCCAGCAGTACACCTAGGGGCACCGGGGAGCTGTTTTTT
>TRBV29-1|TRBD1|TRBJ1-4|few
CSAGTGGEEKLFF
TGCAGCGCCGGGACAGGCGGTGAGGAAAAACTGTTTTTT
>TRBV5-1|TRBD1|TRBJ1-2|NA
CASSLSGGMYGYTF
TGCGCCAGCAGCTTGTCAGGGGGCATGTATGGCTACACCTTC
>TRBV5-1|NA|TRBJ2-3|few
CASSFRGRPSTDTQYF
TGCGCCAGCAGCTTCAGGGGACGACCTAGCACAGATACGCAGTATTTT
>TRBV6-1|NA|TRBJ1-1|NA
CASSENFGAARDTEAFF
TGTGCCAGCAGTGAAAATTTCGGGGCGGCCCGGGACACTGAAGCTTTCTTT
>TRBV3-1|NA|TRBJ1-1|NA
CASSQPQRENEAFF
TGTGCCAGCAGCCAACCGCAGCGAGAGAATGAAGCTTTCTTT
>TRBV7-8|NA|TRBJ2-7|NA
CASSSSYGPYEQYF
TGTGCCAGCAGCTCCTCGTACGGACCCTACGAGCAGTACTTC
>TRBV5-1|TRBD1|TRBJ1-1|NA
CASSIGQGGGYPEAFF
TGCGCCAGCAGCATTGGACAGGGAGGGGGGTATCCTGAAGCTTTCTTT
>TRBV19|NA|TRBJ2-7|NA
CASTTGGGPNNEQYF
TGTGCCAGCACCACAGGGGGGGGGCCTAACAATGAGCAGTACTTC
>TRBV6-1|TRBD2|TRBJ2-1|NA
CASSDIQRGKLEQFF
TGTGCCAGCAGTGATATCCAGCGGGGGAAACTCGAGCAGTTCTTC
>TRBV15|NA|TRBJ2-2|NA
CATYSWANTGELFF
TGCGCCACCTACTCCTGGGCGAACACCGGGGAGCTGTTTTTT
>TRBV5-1|NA|TRBJ2-5|once
CASSLEVGPRETQYF
TGCGCCAGCAGCTTGGAGGTGGGACCACGGGAGACCCAGTACTTC
>TRBV20-1|TRBD2|TRBJ2-3|few
CSARMTSGMSDTQYF
TGCAGTGCTAGGATGACTAGCGGGATGTCAGATACGCAGTATTTT
>TRBV29-1|TRBD2|TRBJ2-1|few
CSALREGYNEQFF
TGCAGCGCCTTGAGGGAGGGCTACAATGAGCAGTTCTTC
>TRBV6-1|NA|TRBJ2-3|NA
CASRSELLADTQYF
TGTGCCAGCCGGTCCGAGCTCCTAGCAGATACGCAGTATTTT
>TRBV6-5|NA|TRBJ1-2|NA
CASSYSRSGSPDGYTF
TGTGCCAGCAGTTACTCGAGATCTGGCAGCCCCGACGGCTACACCTTC
>TRBV6-2/TRBV6-3|NA|TRBJ2-1|NA
CASSWQGLGEQFF
TGTGCCAGCAGTTGGCAGGGGTTAGGGGAGCAGTTCTTC
>TRBV12-3/TRBV12-4|TRBD2|TRBJ2-7|NA
CASSSPSGGSGSSYNEQYF
TGTGCCAGCAGTTCCCCCAGCGGGGGTTCAGGGAGCTCCTACAATGAGCAGTACTTC
>TRBV4-1|NA|TRBJ2-5|NA
CASSQEEWPRETQYF
TGCGCCAGCAGCCAAGAGGAGTGGCCGAGGGAGACCCAGTACTTC
>TRBV29-1|TRBD1|TRBJ2-7|few
CSVGGDRDEQYF
TGCAGCGTTGGGGGGGACAGGGATGAGCAGTACTTC
>TRBV5-1|TRBD1|TRBJ1-2|NA
CASSFLGTGEGYTF
TGCGCCAGCAGCTTCCTCGGGACAGGGGAAGGCTACACCTTC
>TRBV20-1|NA|TRBJ2-7|NA
CSATDRDLTNYEQYF
TGCAGTGCTACAGACCGGGACTTGACTAACTACGAGCAGTACTTC
>TRBV20-1|TRBD2|TRBJ2-2|NA
CSASGGPGLAGGSTGELFF
TGCAGTGCTAGTGGGGGGCCGGGACTAGCGGGAGGAAGTACCGGGGAGCTGTTTTTT
>TRBV6-6|TRBD2|TRBJ2-1|few
CASSAGLGNEQFF
TGTGCCAGCAGTGCGGGACTAGGGAATGAGCAGTTCTTC
>TRBV6-6|NA|TRBJ1-1|NA
CASSYSEAEAFF
TGTGCCAGCAGTTACAGTGAGGCTGAAGCTTTCTTT
>TRBV9|NA|TRBJ2-7|many
CASSVGPPYEQYF
TGTGCCAGCAGCGTAGGACCACCTTACGAGCAGTACTTC
>TRBV20-1|TRBD2|TRBJ2-3|few
CSAGTSGGAQYF
TGCAGTGCTGGAACTAGCGGGGGGGCCCAGTATTTT
>TRBV6-1|NA|TRBJ1-4|NA
CASSEPGRINEKLFF
TGTGCCAGCAGTGAACCGGGGCGGATCAATGAAAAACTGTTTTTT
>TRBV5-1|NA|TRBJ1-1|NA
CASSLEALNTEAFF
TGCGCCAGCAGCTTGGAAGCATTGAACACTGAAGCTTTCTTT
>TRBV11-2|TRBD1|TRBJ1-1|NA
CASSLDLVGTGLINTEAFF
TGTGCCAGCAGCTTAGATCTCGTTGGGACAGGACTCATCAACACTGAAGCTTTCTTT
>TRBV12-3/TRBV12-4|NA|TRBJ2-5|NA
CASSFRVGEIYNEQYF
TGTGCCAGCAGTTTTCGGGTGGGAGAAATCTACAATGAGCAGTACTTC
>TRBV20-1|NA|TRBJ2-1|few
CSLVDGGGGEQFF
TGCAGCTTAGTGGACGGGGGCGGAGGTGAGCAGTTCTTC
>TRBV20-1|TRBD1|TRBJ1-1|NA
CSASQTGGLWTEAFF
TGCAGTGCTAGTCAGACAGGGGGACTGTGGACTGAAGCTTTCTTT
>TRBV30|NA|TRBJ1-1|NA
CAWSVPGLGEAFF
TGTGCCTGGAGTGTACCAGGGCTGGGTGAAGCTTTCTTT
>TRBV20-1|TRBD2|TRBJ2-1|NA
CSARDRTSGSYDEQFF
TGCAGTGCTAGAGACCGGACTAGCGGCAGCTACGATGAGCAGTTCTTC
>TRBV12-3/TRBV12-4|TRBD2|TRBJ2-2|few
CAIPVSSSGRRGELFF
TGTGCCATCCCAGTTTCATCTAGCGGGAGACGGGGGGAGCTGTTTTTT
>TRBV6-6|TRBD2|TRBJ2-1|NA
CASSYEGGRSYNEQFF
TGTGCCAGCAGTTACGAGGGCGGGAGGTCCTACAATGAGCAGTTCTTC
>TRBV7-2|TRBD2|TRBJ2-5|NA
CASSLYGKAGSVVRTQYF
TGTGCCAGCAGCTTATATGGGAAAGCGGGGTCGGTTGTTCGGACCCAGTACTTC
>TRBV20-1|TRBD1|TRBJ2-1|few
CSARPTGGGNNEQFF
TGCAGTGCTAGACCCACAGGGGGTGGGAACAATGAGCAGTTCTTC